The 23 T cell receptor beta chains below come from one sample, sequenced in a study of shared clonotypes between healthy human individuals. Here immunoSEQ multiplex PCR was the method, and the copy in TCRdb shows in-frame clones only, minus some. The sample consists of about 2 million clones, about 95% of them appearing once. CD8 cells classed as naive were CD45RO-negative and positively selected for CCR7, excluding terminally differentiated effector memory CD45RA+ cells. The sequencing sample was made of naive CD8+ T cells sorted from blood. The receptors shown here come from a man aged 18 to 35 in good health.

The V gene is TRBV13, the J gene TRBJ2-2, with 7 bases aligning to TRBD2. The CDR3 runs to 15 residues. J was trimmed by 3 bases and V by 4 bases; bases with no gene match: 5. CDR1 is PRHDT and CDR2 is FYEKMQ in the germline V gene (reference sequence). The CDR3 DNA is TGTGCCAGCAGCTCTGGACTAGAGGACACCGGGGAGCTGTTTTTT. This gives the protein CASSSGLEDTGELFF. The whole variable domain, remainder taken from reference TRBV13 and TRBJ2-2, is AAGVIQSPRHLIKEKRETATLKCYPIPRHDTVYWYQQGPGQDPQFLISFYEKMQSDKGSIPDRFSAQQFSDYHSELNMSSLELGDSALYFCASSSGLEDTGELFFGEGSRLTVL.

The J gene is TRBJ1-5, the V gene TRBV19; no definite D call. CDR1 is LNHDA and CDR2 is SQIVND in the germline V gene (reference sequence). The CDR3 has 12 amino acids. V was clipped by 3 bases and J by 7 bases, with 7 bases between them. CDR3 coding DNA: TGTGCCAGTAGTATCCAGAACCAGCCCCAGCATTTT. As protein: CASSIQNQPQHF.

The chain carries TRBV10-2 and TRBJ2-7; the match to TRBD2 covers 9 bases. CDR1 is WSHSY, CDR2 SAAADI, per germline. CDR3 size: 15 residues. J was trimmed by 3 bases and V by 3 bases; bases with no gene match: 6. The CDR3 here is CASSDSLAGYYEQYF. The CDR3 DNA reads as TGCGCCAGCAGTGACAGCCTAGCGGGATACTACGAGCAGTACTTC.

This clone is a singleton in its sample. The V gene is TRBV2, the J gene TRBJ1-5; the match to TRBD1 covers 12 bases. CDR3 length: 13 residues. After removal of 9 bases from V and 6 bases from J, the junction contained 3 bases not matched to a gene. The germline V gene encodes CDR1 SNHLY and CDR2 FYNNEI. The CDR3 region has the DNA TGTGCCAGAAAGGGACAGGGGGCTCAGCCCCAGCATTTT. Amino acid sequence: CARKGQGAQPQHF.

This sequence joins TRBV11-2 and TRBJ2-7; D may be TRBD1 (8 bases). The CDR3 contains 15 residues. The V gene's germline CDR1 is SGHAT and CDR2 FQNNGV. The V gene lost 5 bases and the J gene lost 6 bases, with 20 bases spanning the gap. The CDR3 DNA follows: TGTGCCAGCAGCCCACAGGGGGGAGGGGCCATCGAGCAGTACTTC. As protein: CASSPQGGGAIEQYF.

The chain recombines TRBV6-5 with TRBJ1-2; D ambiguous. V lost 2 bases and J lost 3, with 7 bases in between. Germline CDR1 MNHEY, CDR2 SVGAGI. The CDR3 spans 13 residues. CDR3 residues: CASSYMEYYGYTF. The CDR3 DNA reads as TGTGCCAGCAGTTACATGGAGTACTATGGCTACACCTTC.

The genes are TRBV11-2 and TRBJ2-5; TRBD2 matches at 7 bases. The ends lost 2 bases at V and 2 bases at J; junction bases unmatched: 5. This CDR3 contains 15 residues. Germline V gene data show CDR1 as SGHAT and CDR2 as FQNNGV. CDR3 protein: CASSLQRAGQETQYF. The CDR3, as DNA: TGTGCCAGCAGCTTACAACGAGCGGGGCAAGAGACCCAGTACTTC.

This clone was picked up one time. The chain recombines TRBV6-1 with TRBJ2-7, with D uncertain. Germline-derived CDR1 and CDR2 are MNHNS and SASEGT. CDR3 size: 15 residues. Trimming took 3 bases from V and 3 from J, leaving 15 bases between them. CDR3 region: CASSDGPTQNYEQYF. The CDR3 nucleotides are TGTGCCAGCAGTGACGGACCCACGCAGAACTACGAGCAGTACTTC.

The chain carries TRBV6-5 and TRBJ2-5; TRBD1 agrees at 7 bases. The CDR3 runs to 14 residues. Germline V gene data show CDR1 as MNHEY and CDR2 as SVGAGI. The J segment lost 2 bases and the V segment lost 5 bases, leaving 5 bases of the junction unmatched. This CDR3 reads CASSPQGMQETQYF. The CDR3 DNA follows: TGTGCCAGCAGTCCACAGGGGATGCAAGAGACCCAGTACTTC.

As DNA, the CDR3 is TGTGCCAGCAGCCGATCGGGGCAGGCCTTCAAGTCCTACGAGCAGTACTTC. Protein product: CASSRSGQAFKSYEQYF. The chain recombines TRBV13 with TRBJ2-7; D is perhaps TRBD1 or TRBD2 (5 bases each). V dropped 5 bases and J dropped 1 base, with 21 bases sitting between them. From germline, CDR1 is PRHDT and CDR2 FYEKMQ (reference sequence). The CDR3 covers 17 residues. Based on the CDR3 plus reference TRBV13 and TRBJ2-7, the full variable domain is AAGVIQSPRHLIKEKRETATLKCYPIPRHDTVYWYQQGPGQDPQFLISFYEKMQSDKGSIPDRFSAQQFSDYHSELNMSSLELGDSALYFCASSRSGQAFKSYEQYFGPGTRLTVT.

The V gene is TRBV5-4, the J gene TRBJ1-5, with D possibly matching TRBD1 (6 bases). Deletions cut 2 bases from V and 6 bases from J, with 9 bases between. The germline gives CDR1 SGHNT, CDR2 YYREEE (reference sequence). The CDR3 contains 13 residues. CDR3 DNA: TGTGCCAGCAGCTTTCAAGGGGGTCAGCCCCAGCATTTT. It yields the protein CASSFQGGQPQHF.

The rearrangement joins TRBV3-2 to TRBJ2-7. TRBV3-2 is flagged as a pseudogene. This CDR3 comprises 9 residues. DNA for the CDR3: TGTGCCAGCAGCCCCGAGCAGTACTTC. Translated, it gives CASSPEQYF.

This clone has just one count. This sample also contains other DNA sequences that code for the same CDR3. V and J are TRBV9 and TRBJ1-3, with D possibly being TRBD1 (5 bases). V was cut by 0 bases and J by 4 bases, with 11 bases left in between. The germline V gene encodes CDR1 SGDLS and CDR2 YYNGEE. This CDR3 has 15 residues. CDR3 sequence reads: CASSVGGAAGNTIYF. CDR3 nucleotides: TGTGCCAGCAGCGTAGGCGGGGCAGCGGGAAACACCATATATTTT.

This chain uses TRBV19 with TRBJ2-3; perhaps D is TRBD1 or TRBD2 (6 bases each). Trimming removed 7 bases at V and 2 bases at J, with 28 bases between. Germline V gene sequence: CDR1 LNHDA, CDR2 SQIVND (reference sequence). The CDR3 contains 19 residues. The CDR3 protein is CASKRGMREVAAITDTQYF. The CDR3 DNA is TGTGCCAGTAAGAGGGGGATGAGGGAGGTCGCGGCGATCACAGATACGCAGTATTTT.

The DNA of the CDR3 is TGTGCCAGCAGCCCACCGGGACTAGCGGGTCAAGAGACCCAGTACTTC. Its translation: CASSPPGLAGQETQYF. V usage is TRBV11-2 and J usage is TRBJ2-5, with 12 bases fitting TRBD2. Germline V gene data show CDR1 as SGHAT and CDR2 as FQNNGV. The CDR3 has 16 amino acids. V shed 5 bases, J shed 2 bases, and the junction held 6 bases outside the gene matches.

V gene TRBV27 combines with J gene TRBJ1-5; no reliable D call. The V gene's germline CDR1 is MNHEY and CDR2 SMNVEV (reference sequence). Trimming stripped 5 bases from V and 16 bases from J, with 21 bases between. The CDR3 is 13 amino acids. The chain's CDR3 is CASSAGLTQPLHF. CDR3 nucleotides: TGTGCCAGCAGTGCCGGCCTAACTCAGCCCCTCCATTTT.

This rearrangement joins TRBV7-8 to TRBJ2-3; no clear D gene. The CDR3 covers 14 residues. With 2 bases removed from V and 0 bases from J, the gap between germline ends came to 6 bases. Germline V gives CDR1 SGHVS, CDR2 FQNEAQ. As DNA, the CDR3 is TGTGCCAGCAGCTTATACCATAGCACAGATACGCAGTATTTT. It translates to CASSLYHSTDTQYF.

This clone was recorded once. The chain has TRBV28 and TRBJ2-7; no clear D gene. V lost 5 bases and J lost 3, with 11 bases in between. Germline V CDR1 and CDR2: MDHEN, SYDVKM. The CDR3 covers 13 residues. The CDR3 DNA sequence: TGTGCCAGCAGTCCCGGCATGGGCTACGAGCAGTACTTC. Its protein product is CASSPGMGYEQYF.

V usage is TRBV13 and J usage is TRBJ2-7; 8 bases align to TRBD2. Per the germline V gene, CDR1 is PRHDT and CDR2 is FYEKMQ (reference sequence). This CDR3 contains 16 residues. The V and J ends lost 5 bases and 2 bases, in that order; junction bases with no gene match: 11. CDR3 amino acids: CASSPPTSGGTYEQYF. The CDR3 nucleotides are TGTGCCAGCAGCCCCCCTACTAGCGGAGGGACCTACGAGCAGTACTTC. The full variable domain, in which reference TRBV13 and TRBJ2-7 provide the parts outside the CDR3, is AAGVIQSPRHLIKEKRETATLKCYPIPRHDTVYWYQQGPGQDPQFLISFYEKMQSDKGSIPDRFSAQQFSDYHSELNMSSLELGDSALYFCASSPPTSGGTYEQYFGPGTRLTVT.

The chain employs TRBV5-3 and TRBJ2-2; D is perhaps TRBD2 (6 bases). TRBV5-3 is treated as an ORF (open reading frame) with a function not yet certain. The CDR3 spans 18 residues. V lost 3 bases, J lost 5 bases, and 23 bases lay in between. Here the CDR3 DNA reads TGTGCCAGAAGCTACCGAGCCCACCACGGGAGTTCGACCGGGGAGCTGTTTTTT. Encoded protein: CARSYRAHHGSSTGELFF.

The V and J genes are TRBV19 and TRBJ2-7; 10 bases are a match to TRBD1. J lost 2 bases, V lost 6 bases, and 10 bases had no gene match. The CDR3 has 16 amino acids. Looked up from germline, CDR1 is LNHDA and CDR2 is SQIVND (reference sequence). The CDR3 coding sequence is TGTGCCAGTAGGGGGACAGGGGAGGAAGAGCCCTACGAGCAGTACTTC. This gives the protein CASRGTGEEEPYEQYF.

The CDR3 bases are TGTGCCAGCAGCCCAGGACTCGAACGCTCCTACGAGCAGTACTTC. Translating gives CASSPGLERSYEQYF. The chain employs TRBV9 and TRBJ2-7, with D possibly matching TRBD2 (5 bases). This CDR3 is built from 15 residues. Trimming stripped 4 bases from V and 0 bases from J, with 14 bases between. CDR1 and CDR2 (germline): SGDLS, YYNGEE.

As for this clone: This specimen includes other DNA sequences encoding the same CDR3. For the CDR3, the DNA is TGTGCCAGCAGCTTAGAAGCAGGAGGTAACACTGAAGCTTTCTTT. It codes for CASSLEAGGNTEAFF. The J gene is TRBJ1-1, the V gene TRBV7-9; D remains ambiguous. Trimming stripped 1 base from V and 2 bases from J, with 11 bases between. Per germline, CDR1 SEHNR and CDR2 FQNEAQ (reference sequence). The CDR3 totals 15 residues.